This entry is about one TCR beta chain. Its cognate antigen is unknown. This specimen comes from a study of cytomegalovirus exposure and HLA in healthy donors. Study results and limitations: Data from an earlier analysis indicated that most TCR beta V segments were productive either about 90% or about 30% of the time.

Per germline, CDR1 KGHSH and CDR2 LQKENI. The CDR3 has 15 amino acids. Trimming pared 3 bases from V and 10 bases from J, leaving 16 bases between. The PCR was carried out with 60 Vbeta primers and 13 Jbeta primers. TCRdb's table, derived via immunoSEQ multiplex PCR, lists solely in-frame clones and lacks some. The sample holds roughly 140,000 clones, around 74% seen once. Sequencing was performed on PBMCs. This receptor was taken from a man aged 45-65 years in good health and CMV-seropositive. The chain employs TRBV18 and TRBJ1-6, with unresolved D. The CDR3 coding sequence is TGTGCCAGCTCACCGGAGGGCAGGTGGGGATCACCCCTCCACTTT. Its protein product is CASSPEGRWGSPLHF.